This T cell receptor beta chain was recovered during a study of T cells after yellow fever vaccination (dated by TCRdb to about 2019). About the full investigation: The SMART-Seq v4 Ultra Low Input RNA kit was used to prepare libraries from fractions with low cell numbers. The cohort comprised two healthy male donors, one aged 18 to 30 and one aged 30 to 40 years. Bulk TCR alpha and beta repertoires were sequenced longitudinally to track T-cell clones before and after primary and booster YFV17D yellow fever vaccination. Blood samples were taken at several timepoints before and after primary and secondary immunization, and bulk PBMC replicates and cell subsets were isolated. Study-wide conclusions, independent of this receptor: Most clones expanded after primary vaccination (around 96% of CD4 and around 89% of CD8) were re-detected after the booster, suggesting that broad memory maintenance occurred. Compared with the primary T-cell response, the secondary T-cell response was weaker but faster, peaking on day 5 rather than day 15. Only a couple of donors were included in the study, so the extent to which the findings can be generalized is limited. Because abundant contaminating clonotypes from the bulk population could be contained in FACS-sorted repertoires, computational filtering was required. A small fraction of clonotypes appeared in both the CD4 and CD8 compartments, likely as a result of convergent recombination.

Interpreted using the paper, the treatment or condition label stands for: live attenuated yellow fever vaccine strain. A standard Ficoll-Paque protocol was used to isolate PBMCs from peripheral blood. Dynabeads CD4 and CD8 positive selection kits were used to isolate CD4 and CD8 T-cell fractions. TriZol was used to extract RNA from bulk PBMCs, from CD4 and CD8 fractions, and from dextramer-positive and dextramer-negative fractions. Synthesis of TCR cDNA relied on 5'RACE template switching, a step that introduced a universal primer site along with unique molecular identifiers. Priming of cDNA synthesis was performed from both the TCR alpha and TCR beta constant segments. Libraries were amplified in two PCR steps, with sample barcodes and sequencing adapters added in the second step. Sequencing of libraries was done on Illumina HiSeq 2500 (2x100 bp) or NovaSeq (2x150 bp). The study's own analysis went as follows. MIGEC was used to demultiplex reads and collapse the reads into UMI consensus sequences, and MiXCR was used for V(D)J alignment. Using edgeR on replicate PBMC samples, clonotypes were called vaccine-responding if FDR was below 0.01 and the log2 fold change was above 5 up to day 15. Each bulk clonotype received a CD4 or CD8 identity based on whether the sequenced CD4 or CD8 repertoire contained that clonotype at higher abundance. Using fastp trimming at Q25 and MiXCR clonotype assembly, TCRdb reanalyzed the public sequencing data and kept in-frame beta chains. Each CDR3 protein appears once, grouped with its most common genes and DNA. TCRdb assigned the V and J calls; the authors' analysis was not used. Across this sample there are under 200,000 distinct CDR3 sequences, with around 7% seen only once. In total, the top ten clones hold 2.5% of the sample.

From cysteine to phenylalanine, the CDR3 is 14 amino acids long. Only the CDR3 part of the read is kept: 42 bases, read in frame from the first base. Trimming removed 4 bases from V and 2 bases from J; the gene matches leave 4 bases unexplained. This clonotype turned up a few times. It has no known antigen specificity. No per-base quality is available; no much larger clone lies one base away. The rearrangement joined TRBV12-3 or TRBV12-4 to TRBJ2-7, with 8 bases aligning to TRBD2. The sample here was CD4+ T cells sorted from PBMCs, taken around 5 days after the first yellow fever vaccination. The origin of this receptor is a young man who received the YFV17D yellow fever vaccine. The base sequence is TGTGCCAGCAGTTCAGCGGGGGCCCCCTACGAGCAGTACTTC. Translation gives CASSSAGAPYEQYF.